Listed below are T cell receptor beta chains from one sample, sequenced in a study of blood T cell repertoires in COVID-19. Here immunoSEQ multiplex PCR was the method, and the copy in TCRdb shows in-frame clones only, minus some. Of 35,000 to 55,000 clones listed, around 90% are singletons. Specimen: peripheral blood. These TCRs come from a man between 50 and 59 years old with active COVID-19. CDR3s include the opening cysteine and the closing phenylalanine or tryptophan. A D gene is named only where the DNA matches it firmly. Clone size appears in some rows only: once, few, many, or a class for an expanded clone.

CDR3 length: 14; D gene: -; V gene: TRBV10-3; clone size: -; J gene: TRBJ2-3; CDR3 DNA: TGTGCCATCAGTGACAGCGTTAGCACAGATACGCAGTATTTT; CDR3 protein: CAISDSVSTDTQYF
CDR3 length: 14; D gene: TRBD1; V gene: TRBV30; clone size: -; J gene: TRBJ1-6; CDR3 DNA: TGTGCCTGGAGTGTAAGGGGACAGTCTTCACCCCTCCACTTT; CDR3 protein: CAWSVRGQSSPLHF
CDR3 length: 15; D gene: -; V gene: TRBV6-4; clone size: -; J gene: TRBJ1-6; CDR3 DNA: TGTGCCAGCGCAGCTACAGGGACCGATAATTCACCCCTCCACTTT; CDR3 protein: CASAATGTDNSPLHF
CDR3 length: 12; D gene: -; V gene: TRBV19; clone size: once; J gene: TRBJ2-7; CDR3 DNA: TGTGCCAGTAGTATTAACGGCTACGAGCAGTACTTC; CDR3 protein: CASSINGYEQYF
CDR3 length: 14; D gene: -; V gene: TRBV15; clone size: -; J gene: TRBJ1-3; CDR3 DNA: TGTGCCACCGCGAGATTAAGCTCTGGAAACACCATATATTTT; CDR3 protein: CATARLSSGNTIYF
CDR3 length: 13; D gene: TRBD1; V gene: TRBV7-2; clone size: -; J gene: TRBJ2-7; CDR3 DNA: TGTGCCAGCAGCCGGGACAGGGTATACGAGCAGTACTTC; CDR3 protein: CASSRDRVYEQYF
CDR3 length: 16; D gene: TRBD1; V gene: TRBV15; clone size: -; J gene: TRBJ1-4; CDR3 DNA: TGTGCCACCAGCGCAGTAGCCGGGACAGGGAACGAAAAACTGTTTTTT; CDR3 protein: CATSAVAGTGNEKLFF
CDR3 length: 20; D gene: TRBD2; V gene: TRBV4-2; clone size: -; J gene: TRBJ2-2; CDR3 DNA: TGTGCCAGCAGCCAGCGACCTAAGATAGTGGGACTAGGAGACACCGGGGAGCTGTTTTTT; CDR3 protein: CASSQRPKIVGLGDTGELFF
CDR3 length: 16; D gene: -; V gene: TRBV3-1/TRBV3-2; clone size: -; J gene: TRBJ1-2; CDR3 DNA: TGTGCCAGCAGCCAATGGCGGGGGCTAGGTAACTATGGCTACACCTTC; CDR3 protein: CASSQWRGLGNYGYTF
CDR3 length: 15; D gene: TRBD1; V gene: TRBV7-3; clone size: -; J gene: TRBJ2-7; CDR3 DNA: TGTGCCAGCAGCTTAGGTCCGGGACAGGGCCACGAGCAGTACTTC; CDR3 protein: CASSLGPGQGHEQYF
CDR3 length: 15; D gene: TRBD2; V gene: TRBV2; clone size: -; J gene: TRBJ2-1; CDR3 DNA: TGTGCCAGTTCTAGCGGGGGGAGCTCCTACAATGAGCAGTTCTTC; CDR3 protein: CASSSGGSSYNEQFF
CDR3 length: 14; D gene: -; V gene: TRBV6-5; clone size: -; J gene: TRBJ1-1; CDR3 DNA: TGTGCCAGCAGTTACACGGCTCAGGACACTGAAGCTTTCTTT; CDR3 protein: CASSYTAQDTEAFF
CDR3 length: 12; D gene: -; V gene: TRBV11-2; clone size: -; J gene: TRBJ1-1; CDR3 DNA: TGTGCCAGCAGCTTTAAACGCGCTGAAGCTTTCTTT; CDR3 protein: CASSFKRAEAFF
CDR3 length: 14; D gene: -; V gene: TRBV7-9; clone size: -; J gene: TRBJ1-1; CDR3 DNA: TGTGCCAGCAGCCGAGGGTCTGAGGTCTTAGAAGCTTTCTTT; CDR3 protein: CASSRGSEVLEAFF
CDR3 length: 15; D gene: TRBD2; V gene: TRBV7-2; clone size: -; J gene: TRBJ2-1; CDR3 DNA: TGTGCCAGCAGCTTGGGGCGGGGGAACTACAATGAGCAGTTCTTC; CDR3 protein: CASSLGRGNYNEQFF
CDR3 length: 14; D gene: TRBD1; V gene: TRBV19; clone size: -; J gene: TRBJ1-2; CDR3 DNA: TGTGCCAGTAGTCTCCCAGGGGGCGTTTACGGCTACACCTTC; CDR3 protein: CASSLPGGVYGYTF
CDR3 length: 16; D gene: TRBD2; V gene: TRBV28; clone size: -; J gene: TRBJ2-5; CDR3 DNA: TGTGCCAGCAGTGGGGGAGGAGCGGGGGCGTGGGAGACCCAGTACTTC; CDR3 protein: CASSGGGAGAWETQYF
CDR3 length: 13; D gene: -; V gene: TRBV10-1; clone size: -; J gene: TRBJ2-5; CDR3 DNA: TGCGCCAGCAGTGAACAGAACCAAGAGACCCAGTACTTC; CDR3 protein: CASSEQNQETQYF
CDR3 length: 15; D gene: TRBD1; V gene: TRBV25-1; clone size: -; J gene: TRBJ1-1; CDR3 DNA: TGTGCCAGCAGTGAACCGGGACAGATGAACACTGAAGCTTTCTTT; CDR3 protein: CASSEPGQMNTEAFF
CDR3 length: 19; D gene: TRBD1; V gene: TRBV11-3; clone size: -; J gene: TRBJ2-6; CDR3 DNA: TGTGCCAGCAGCTTAATAGGGGACAGGGATTTTTCTGGGGCCAACGTCCTGACTTTC; CDR3 protein: CASSLIGDRDFSGANVLTF
CDR3 length: 14; D gene: -; V gene: TRBV7-8; clone size: -; J gene: TRBJ2-7; CDR3 DNA: TGTGCCAGCAGCTTAGTCGGGCGGGACTACGAGCAGTACTTC; CDR3 protein: CASSLVGRDYEQYF
CDR3 length: 16; D gene: TRBD2; V gene: TRBV27; clone size: -; J gene: TRBJ2-1; CDR3 DNA: TGTGCCAGCAGTGCGCGGGGGGGGCCCCCCTACAATGAGCAGTTCTTC; CDR3 protein: CASSARGGPPYNEQFF
CDR3 length: 12; D gene: -; V gene: TRBV2; clone size: -; J gene: TRBJ2-7; CDR3 DNA: TGTGCCAGCAGGGGCCCTCCCTACGAGCAGTACTTC; CDR3 protein: CASRGPPYEQYF
CDR3 length: 17; D gene: -; V gene: TRBV9; clone size: once; J gene: TRBJ1-3; CDR3 DNA: TGTGCCAGCAGCGTAGAGGCAGGTGGAGGTTCGGGAAACACCATATATTTT; CDR3 protein: CASSVEAGGGSGNTIYF
CDR3 length: 13; D gene: -; V gene: TRBV6-5; clone size: -; J gene: TRBJ1-1; CDR3 DNA: TGTGCCAGCAGTTACGCTGAGTACACTGAAGCTTTCTTT; CDR3 protein: CASSYAEYTEAFF
CDR3 length: 15; D gene: TRBD2; V gene: TRBV6-2/TRBV6-3; clone size: -; J gene: TRBJ2-7; CDR3 DNA: TGTGCCAGCAGTTACTCGGGCGGGGGTACCTACGAGCAGTACTTC; CDR3 protein: CASSYSGGGTYEQYF
CDR3 length: 17; D gene: TRBD1; V gene: TRBV7-9; clone size: -; J gene: TRBJ2-3; CDR3 DNA: TGTGCCAGCAGCTTTAGCAGGGGGACAGTTAGCACAGATACGCAGTATTTT; CDR3 protein: CASSFSRGTVSTDTQYF
CDR3 length: 14; D gene: TRBD2; V gene: TRBV2; clone size: -; J gene: TRBJ2-5; CDR3 DNA: TGTGCCAGCAGACTCATAGCGGGGCAAGAGACCCAGTACTTC; CDR3 protein: CASRLIAGQETQYF
CDR3 length: 14; D gene: TRBD1; V gene: TRBV7-9; clone size: -; J gene: TRBJ1-2; CDR3 DNA: TGTGCCAGCAGCTTAGCTGGACAGGGCAAAGGCTACACCTTC; CDR3 protein: CASSLAGQGKGYTF
CDR3 length: 15; D gene: -; V gene: TRBV5-5; clone size: -; J gene: TRBJ1-2; CDR3 DNA: TGTGCCAGCAGCTTGAAGAGGCGGGAACTTCGTGGCTACACCTTC; CDR3 protein: CASSLKRRELRGYTF
CDR3 length: 16; D gene: TRBD1; V gene: TRBV5-1; clone size: once; J gene: TRBJ2-3; CDR3 DNA: TGCGCCAGCAGCCCAGGACAGGGGGCGCGCACAGATACGCAGTATTTT; CDR3 protein: CASSPGQGARTDTQYF
CDR3 length: 16; D gene: TRBD2; V gene: TRBV7-2; clone size: -; J gene: TRBJ2-2; CDR3 DNA: TGTGCCAGCAGGAATAGCGGGGGCTTGAACACCGGGGAGCTGTTTTTT; CDR3 protein: CASRNSGGLNTGELFF
CDR3 length: 13; D gene: -; V gene: TRBV7-3; clone size: once; J gene: TRBJ2-5; CDR3 DNA: TGTGCCAGCAGCTTAACCGGCTCGGAGGCCCAGTACTTC; CDR3 protein: CASSLTGSEAQYF
CDR3 length: 15; D gene: TRBD1; V gene: TRBV6-2/TRBV6-3; clone size: -; J gene: TRBJ1-6; CDR3 DNA: TGTGCCAGCAGCTCGGACAGGGATAGGGGTTCACCCCTCCACTTT; CDR3 protein: CASSSDRDRGSPLHF
CDR3 length: 17; D gene: TRBD2; V gene: TRBV6-4; clone size: -; J gene: TRBJ2-1; CDR3 DNA: TGTGCCAGCAGTCGGACTAGCGGGGGGTTTTCCTACAATGAGCAGTTCTTC; CDR3 protein: CASSRTSGGFSYNEQFF
CDR3 length: 17; D gene: -; V gene: TRBV5-6; clone size: -; J gene: TRBJ2-3; CDR3 DNA: TGTGCCAGCAGACGCCTAAAGGGGAGGTGGAGCACAGATACGCAGTATTTT; CDR3 protein: CASRRLKGRWSTDTQYF
CDR3 length: 18; D gene: -; V gene: TRBV14; clone size: -; J gene: TRBJ1-5; CDR3 DNA: TGTGCCAGCAGCCAAGATCCGCCCGGGCAGGGTTGGTATCAGCCCCAGCATTTT; CDR3 protein: CASSQDPPGQGWYQPQHF